This is a list of T cell receptor beta chains from one sample in a study of blood T cell repertoires in COVID-19. Only in-frame clones appear in the TCRdb table, and some are missing; sequencing was by immunoSEQ multiplex PCR. The sample lists 65,000 to 70,000 clones, approximately 92% seen once, with approximately 14% in the top ten. Sample: peripheral blood. The origin of the receptors is a human donor with active COVID-19. The donor label of this sample is uncertain. CDR3s include the opening cysteine and the closing phenylalanine or tryptophan. Fields, in order: V gene, J gene, clone size, CDR3 protein. Some rows mark clone size as missing; the rest say once, few, many or name a class of expanded clone.

v_call: TRBV7-3; j_call: TRBJ2-6; clone_size: -; cdr3_aa: CASGLPGANVLTF
v_call: TRBV29-1; j_call: TRBJ2-2; clone_size: -; cdr3_aa: CSADSFRGGELFF
v_call: TRBV19; j_call: TRBJ2-1; clone_size: -; cdr3_aa: CASRGGESPLGYNEQFF
v_call: TRBV9; j_call: TRBJ2-3; clone_size: -; cdr3_aa: CASSVTVGTSGTNTDTQYF
v_call: TRBV27; j_call: TRBJ1-2; clone_size: -; cdr3_aa: CASRAGAYGYTF
v_call: TRBV28; j_call: TRBJ1-3; clone_size: -; cdr3_aa: CASFRQGSGNTIYF
v_call: TRBV7-2; j_call: TRBJ1-4; clone_size: -; cdr3_aa: CASSSQGRVNEKLFF
v_call: TRBV18; j_call: TRBJ2-1; clone_size: -; cdr3_aa: CASSPSGRAAYNEQFF
v_call: TRBV3-1/TRBV3-2; j_call: TRBJ2-1; clone_size: -; cdr3_aa: CASSLRGRWEFF
v_call: TRBV6-5; j_call: TRBJ2-7; clone_size: -; cdr3_aa: CASSSPGDNEQYF
v_call: TRBV10-3; j_call: TRBJ2-1; clone_size: -; cdr3_aa: CAVIAGDNEQFF
v_call: TRBV19; j_call: TRBJ1-1; clone_size: -; cdr3_aa: CASSIPGKSTEAFF
v_call: TRBV12-3/TRBV12-4; j_call: TRBJ2-4; clone_size: -; cdr3_aa: CASSSQQGGIQYF
v_call: TRBV6-5; j_call: TRBJ2-1; clone_size: -; cdr3_aa: CASSLRDSNEQFF
v_call: TRBV2; j_call: TRBJ1-5; clone_size: -; cdr3_aa: CASSPPQVFNNQPQHF
v_call: TRBV6-2/TRBV6-3; j_call: TRBJ2-7; clone_size: -; cdr3_aa: CASSPRTSGRNEQYF
v_call: TRBV7-6; j_call: TRBJ2-1; clone_size: once; cdr3_aa: CASSLQPSGGGDEQFF
v_call: TRBV11-3; j_call: TRBJ2-4; clone_size: -; cdr3_aa: CASSLETTGLNIQYF
v_call: TRBV29-1; j_call: TRBJ2-1; clone_size: -; cdr3_aa: CSVVVDSLYNEQFF
v_call: TRBV7-9; j_call: TRBJ1-2; clone_size: few; cdr3_aa: CASSPLSYGYTF
v_call: TRBV28; j_call: TRBJ1-4; clone_size: -; cdr3_aa: CASRPGQGNEKLFF
v_call: TRBV10-3; j_call: TRBJ1-2; clone_size: -; cdr3_aa: CAISESGQGNYGYTF
v_call: TRBV7-8; j_call: TRBJ1-5; clone_size: -; cdr3_aa: CASSQVYSNQPQHF
v_call: TRBV29-1; j_call: TRBJ1-1; clone_size: once; cdr3_aa: CSVVRMSEAFF
v_call: TRBV19; j_call: TRBJ2-3; clone_size: -; cdr3_aa: CATNRARTDTQYF
v_call: TRBV2; j_call: TRBJ1-4; clone_size: -; cdr3_aa: CASSLGQALTNEKLFF